The clone carrying this T cell receptor (beta chain) was seen at least ten times. Its target is not known. These data originate in a study of CD8+CD57+ T cells in acquired aplastic anemia. The overall study: Across the sorted CD4+ and CD8+ cells, DNA amounts averaged approximately 3.1 ug.

General observations from the study: There were twenty-nine CD8+ CDR3 sequences that occurred in both patients and controls.

Germline V gene sequence: CDR1 MGHRA, CDR2 YSYEKL. The CDR3 contains 12 residues. V lost 1 base to trimming and J lost 7 bases, with 7 bases between them. TCR beta VDJ and CDR3 profiling used genomic DNA as template. Each CDR3 protein is one row after TCRdb ran MiXCR on the reads. The table has some 150,000 distinct CDR3 sequences, less than 45% seen once. This TCR derives from a human donor in good health, serving as a control. This chain links TRBV4-1 with TRBJ1-1; D is unresolved. The sequencing sample was made of sorted CD4+, CD8+, or CD8+CD57+ T cells (not recorded which) from PBMCs. CDR3 nucleotides: TGCGCCAGCAGCCAAGGAACAGTTGAAGCTTTCTTT. This translates into CASSQGTVEAFF.